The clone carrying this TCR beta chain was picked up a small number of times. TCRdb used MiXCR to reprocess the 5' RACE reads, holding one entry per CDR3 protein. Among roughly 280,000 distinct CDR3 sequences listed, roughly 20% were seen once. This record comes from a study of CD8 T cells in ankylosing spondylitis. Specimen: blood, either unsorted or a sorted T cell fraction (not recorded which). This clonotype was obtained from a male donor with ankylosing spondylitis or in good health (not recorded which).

CDR3 DNA sequence: TGTGCCAGCAGTCCCCGGGAGGTATATGGCTACACCTTC. Translated: CASSPREVYGYTF. The genes are TRBV28 and TRBJ1-2, with no clear D. The CDR3 runs 13 residues. The V gene lost 5 bases and the J gene lost 5 bases, with 12 bases spanning the gap. Germline assignment: CDR1 MDHEN and CDR2 SYDVKM.